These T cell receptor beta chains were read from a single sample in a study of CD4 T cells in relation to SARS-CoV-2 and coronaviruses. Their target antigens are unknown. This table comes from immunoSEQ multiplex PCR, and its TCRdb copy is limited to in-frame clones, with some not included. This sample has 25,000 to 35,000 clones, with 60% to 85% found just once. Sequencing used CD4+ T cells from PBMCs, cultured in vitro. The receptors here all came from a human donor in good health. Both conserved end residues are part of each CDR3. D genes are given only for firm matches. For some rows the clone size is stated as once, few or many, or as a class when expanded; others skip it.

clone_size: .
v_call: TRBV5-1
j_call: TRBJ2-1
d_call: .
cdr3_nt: TGCGCCAGCAGAAGGATACAGGGCAATGAGCAGTTCTTC
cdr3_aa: CASRRIQGNEQFF

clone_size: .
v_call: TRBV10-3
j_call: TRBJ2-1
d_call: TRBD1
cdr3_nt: TGTGCCACTGGACAGGGGAATCCTTCCTACAATGAGCAGTTCTTC
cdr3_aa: CATGQGNPSYNEQFF

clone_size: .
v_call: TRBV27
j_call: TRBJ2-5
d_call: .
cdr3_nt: TGTGCCAGCAGTTTATCTGACCAAGAGACCCAGTACTTC
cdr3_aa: CASSLSDQETQYF

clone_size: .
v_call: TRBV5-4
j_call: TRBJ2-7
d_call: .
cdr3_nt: TGTGCCAGCAGCGCCTCAAAAACAGGGACCTACGAGCAGTACTTC
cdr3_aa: CASSASKTGTYEQYF

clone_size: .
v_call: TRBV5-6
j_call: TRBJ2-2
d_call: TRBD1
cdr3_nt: TGTGCCAGCAGCTTGGCGGACAGGCACACCGGGGAGCTGTTTTTT
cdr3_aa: CASSLADRHTGELFF

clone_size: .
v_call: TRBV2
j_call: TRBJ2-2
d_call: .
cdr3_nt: TGTGCCAGCAGTGCCGATCGGGGCACCGGGGAGCTGTTTTTT
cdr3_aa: CASSADRGTGELFF

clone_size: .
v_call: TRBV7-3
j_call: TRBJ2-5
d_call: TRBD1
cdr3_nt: TGTGCCAGCAGCCCCTCGGACAGGTTCCAGACCCAGTACTTC
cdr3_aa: CASSPSDRFQTQYF

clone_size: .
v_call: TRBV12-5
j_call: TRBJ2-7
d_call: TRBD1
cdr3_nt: TGTGCTAGTGGTTTGGGCCAGGGACAGGAGTTTACGAGCATCTTC
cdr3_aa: CASGLGQGQEFTSIF

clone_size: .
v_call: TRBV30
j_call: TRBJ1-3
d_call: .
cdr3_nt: TGTGCCTGGAGTGGGTCTGGAAACACCATATATTTT
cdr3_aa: CAWSGSGNTIYF

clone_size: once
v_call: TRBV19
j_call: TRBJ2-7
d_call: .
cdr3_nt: TGTGCCAGTAGCCCTAGGGCAGCCTCGGAGCAGTACTTC
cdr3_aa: CASSPRAASEQYF

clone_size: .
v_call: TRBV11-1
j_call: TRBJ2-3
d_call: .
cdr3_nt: TGTGCCAGCAGCTTAGGTCGATTCACAGAAGATACGCAGTATTTT
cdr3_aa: CASSLGRFTEDTQYF

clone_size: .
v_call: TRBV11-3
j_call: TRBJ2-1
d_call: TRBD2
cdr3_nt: TGTGCCAGCAGCTTAGATCCGACGGGAGGGAATGAGCAGTTCTTC
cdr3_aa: CASSLDPTGGNEQFF

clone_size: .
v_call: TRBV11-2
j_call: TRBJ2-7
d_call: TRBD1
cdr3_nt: TGTGCCAGCAGCCTACCAATCGACAGGGGCGAGCAGTACTTC
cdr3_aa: CASSLPIDRGEQYF

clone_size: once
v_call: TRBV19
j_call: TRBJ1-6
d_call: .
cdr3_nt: TGTGCCAGTAGTATCGGGGCTGATTCACCCCTCCACTTT
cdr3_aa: CASSIGADSPLHF

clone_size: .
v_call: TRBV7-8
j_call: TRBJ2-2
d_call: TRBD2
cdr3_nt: TGTGCCAGCAGCCGCGGACTAGCGGGCCCAAACACCGGGGAGCTGTTTTTT
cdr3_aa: CASSRGLAGPNTGELFF

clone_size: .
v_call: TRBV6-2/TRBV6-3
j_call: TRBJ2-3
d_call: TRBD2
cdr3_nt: TGTGCCAGCAGTTGGGGGGCAGCGGGAGGAGGAACAGATACGCAGTATTTT
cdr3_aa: CASSWGAAGGGTDTQYF

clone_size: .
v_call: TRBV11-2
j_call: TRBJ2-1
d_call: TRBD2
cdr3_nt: TGTGCCAGCAGCTTATTTGGCGGGGGGCTAAATGAGCAGTTCTTC
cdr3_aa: CASSLFGGGLNEQFF

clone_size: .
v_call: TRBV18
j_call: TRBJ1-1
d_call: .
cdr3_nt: TGTGCCAGCTCACCAAGGAGGGCCGGAGGCACTGAAGCTTTCTTT
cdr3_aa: CASSPRRAGGTEAFF

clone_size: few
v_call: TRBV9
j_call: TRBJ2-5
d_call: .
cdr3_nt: TGTGCCAGCAGCGTAGGACACCAAGAGACCCAGTACTTC
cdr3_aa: CASSVGHQETQYF

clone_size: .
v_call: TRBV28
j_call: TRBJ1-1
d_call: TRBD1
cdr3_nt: TGTGCCAGCAGTTCTCCAATGGGACAGAGGGGGGAAGCTTTCTTT
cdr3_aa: CASSSPMGQRGEAFF

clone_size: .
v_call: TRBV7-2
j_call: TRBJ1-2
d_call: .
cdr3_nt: TGTGCCAGCAGCTTAAGGAGAGGGGACTATGGCTACACCTTC
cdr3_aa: CASSLRRGDYGYTF

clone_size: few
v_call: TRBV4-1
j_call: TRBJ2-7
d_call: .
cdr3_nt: TGCGCCAGCAGCCAAGTGGGCCGGGGCCGTGGCTACGAGCAGTACTTC
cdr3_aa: CASSQVGRGRGYEQYF

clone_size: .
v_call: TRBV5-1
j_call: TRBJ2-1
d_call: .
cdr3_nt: TGCGCCAGCAGCTCGGAGAGGGGGAACCCGTCCAACAATGAGCAGTTCTTC
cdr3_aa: CASSSERGNPSNNEQFF

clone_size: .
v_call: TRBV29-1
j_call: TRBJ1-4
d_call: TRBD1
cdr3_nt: TGCAGCGCTCGGGACAGGATCGGAGAAAAACTGTTTTTT
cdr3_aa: CSARDRIGEKLFF

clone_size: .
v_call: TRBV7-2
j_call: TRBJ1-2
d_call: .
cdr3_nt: TGTGCCAGCAGCCCGGGCCGGTACTATGGCTACACCTTC
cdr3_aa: CASSPGRYYGYTF

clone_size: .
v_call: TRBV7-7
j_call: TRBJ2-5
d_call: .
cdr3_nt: TGTGCCAGCAGCCCCGGGGTACAAGAGACCCAGTACTTC
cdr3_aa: CASSPGVQETQYF

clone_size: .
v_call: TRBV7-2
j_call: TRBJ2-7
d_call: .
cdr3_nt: TGTGCCAGCAGCTCGGGACGCACTTACGAGCAGTACTTC
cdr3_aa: CASSSGRTYEQYF

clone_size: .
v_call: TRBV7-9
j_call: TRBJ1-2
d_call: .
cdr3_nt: TGTGCCAGCAGCTTGGCGGCTGGCTACACCTTC
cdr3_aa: CASSLAAGYTF

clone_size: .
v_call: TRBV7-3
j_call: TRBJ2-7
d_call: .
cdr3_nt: TGTGCCAGCAGCTCCAGACCCGGCTCGGAGCAGTACTTC
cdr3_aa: CASSSRPGSEQYF

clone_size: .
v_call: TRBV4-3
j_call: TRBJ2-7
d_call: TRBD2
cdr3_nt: TGCGCCAGCAGCCGCTTCACTAGCGGGAAAACCTCCTACGAGCAGTACTTC
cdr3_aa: CASSRFTSGKTSYEQYF

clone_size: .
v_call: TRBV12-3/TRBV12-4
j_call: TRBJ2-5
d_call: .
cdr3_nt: TGTGCCAGCAGTCTACAGGAGACCCAGTACTTC
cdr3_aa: CASSLQETQYF

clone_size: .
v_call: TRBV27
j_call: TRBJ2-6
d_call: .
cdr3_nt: TGTGCCAGCACCCCCTTTGAGGGAGCGGCCAACGTCCTGACTTTC
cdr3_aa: CASTPFEGAANVLTF

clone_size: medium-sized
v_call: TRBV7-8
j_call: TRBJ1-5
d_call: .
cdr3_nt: TGTGCCAGCAGCTTAGGGTGGGGGGCTCAGCCCCAGCATTTT
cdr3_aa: CASSLGWGAQPQHF

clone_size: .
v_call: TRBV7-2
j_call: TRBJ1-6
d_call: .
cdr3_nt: TGTGCCAGCAGCCCGACGAGGACATACGATAATTCACCCCTCCACTTT
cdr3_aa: CASSPTRTYDNSPLHF

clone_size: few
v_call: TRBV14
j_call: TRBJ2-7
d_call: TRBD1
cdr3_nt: TGTGCCAGCAGCCTGGACCGGGACAGATTCTACGAGCAGTACTTC
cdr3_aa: CASSLDRDRFYEQYF

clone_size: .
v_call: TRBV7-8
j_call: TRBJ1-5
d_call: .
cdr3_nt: TGTGCCAGCAGTTATAGGGACACCGGGCAGCCCCAGCATTTT
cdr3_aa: CASSYRDTGQPQHF